Given below is one T cell receptor beta chain in context. Antigen unknown. The data derive from a study of vaccination and CD4 T cells after COVID-19. CD4+ T cells that had been cultured provided DNA sequenced with the Oncomine TCR Beta short-read assay. DNA came from CD4+ T cells after culture. TCRdb independently ran MiXCR on the PCR reads; one entry per CDR3 protein. The top ten hold roughly 9% of the sample, which has tens of thousands of distinct CDR3 sequences, 30% to 45% seen once. The CDR3 sequence is 13 residues long. Germline V gene sequence: CDR1 LNHNV, CDR2 YYDKDF (reference sequence). V lost 1 base and J lost 12; bases outside the gene matches: 8. Specified time point: late sampling 161 to 241 days after vaccination in a few convalescent patients. Noted treatment: approximately 11-day PBMC culture with coronavirus spike peptide pools or control peptides (ViraFEST assay). After culture for about ten days, isolation of CD4+ T cells was performed by negative selection.

Sequenced here: CD4+ T cells from blood, cultured in vitro, sampled about 7 months after SARS-CoV-2 vaccination. This TCR was recovered from a human donor who had recovered from COVID-19. V gene TRBV15 combines with J gene TRBJ2-7; 8 bases fit TRBD2. The CDR3 nucleotides are TGTGCCACCAGCAGAGGAGCGGGAGAGTCTCGGTACTTC. Its translation: CATSRGAGESRYF.